The 29 T cell receptor beta chains presented below share a single source sample, sequenced in a study of CD8 T cells in Susac syndrome (dated by TCRdb to between 2018 and 2021). Library preparation was by the immunoSEQ multiplex PCR assay. RNA was extracted with the RNeasy kit and 0.5 to 1 ug was reverse transcribed using random hexamers. The public sequencing data were trimmed at Q25 with fastp and processed into clonotypes with MiXCR by TCRdb, which kept only in-frame beta chains. Identical CDR3 proteins give one entry, which carries the most common genes and DNA. The sample table shows a few hundred thousand distinct CDR3 sequences, and approximately 85% are seen once. Around 0.2% of the sample lies in the top ten. Sequenced input: CD8+ T cells from PBMCs. The receptors shown here come from a human donor with multiple sclerosis.

The chain employs TRBV6-4 and TRBJ2-5; weak D call: TRBD1 (5 bases). Germline-derived CDR1 and CDR2 are MRHNA and SNTAGT. The CDR3 runs to 18 residues. With 2 bases removed from V and 0 bases from J, the gap between germline ends came to 19 bases. The CDR3 spells CASSDRQKQVPYQETQYF. CDR3 sequence (DNA): TGTGCCAGCAGTGACCGACAGAAACAGGTTCCGTACCAAGAGACCCAGTACTTC.

This clonotype appeared a few times. The chain has TRBV3-1 and TRBJ2-1; D is uncertain. The CDR3 sequence is 15 residues long. The germline gives CDR1 LGHDT, CDR2 YNNKEL (reference sequence). Trimming stripped 0 bases from V and 5 bases from J, with 11 bases between. The CDR3 loop is CASSQDLRSHNEQFF. For the CDR3, the DNA is TGTGCCAGCAGCCAAGATCTACGGTCCCACAATGAGCAGTTCTTC.

The chain's CDR3 is CASTGEGTGANVLTF. CDR3 nucleotide sequence: TGTGCCAGCACCGGAGAGGGGACTGGGGCCAACGTCCTGACTTTC. The chain links TRBV12-3 or TRBV12-4 to TRBJ2-6; D could derive from TRBD1 or TRBD2 (5 bases each). V lost 7 bases to trimming and J lost 2 bases, with 12 bases between them. The CDR3 consists of 15 residues.

The chain employs TRBV29-1 and TRBJ2-1; 8 nucleotides agree with TRBD2. The junction had 22 bases not matched to a gene; V was cut back by 6 bases and J by 12 bases. The CDR3 length is 16 residues. The germline gives CDR1 SQVTM, CDR2 ANQGSEA. CDR3 bases: TGCAGCGTCACCGAGAGTAGGACTAGCAGCGCCCAAGGGCAGTTCTTC. Translating it yields CSVTESRTSSAQGQFF.

The rearrangement links TRBV27 to TRBJ2-3, with 10 bases fitting TRBD2. The CDR3 runs 17 residues. The ends lost 3 bases at V and 6 bases at J; junction bases unmatched: 12. The germline V gene has CDR1 MNHEY and CDR2 SMNVEV (reference sequence). CDR3 protein: CASSFPTSGTVYDTQYF. The CDR3 coding sequence is TGTGCCAGCAGTTTTCCTACTAGCGGGACCGTTTACGATACGCAGTATTTT.

The chain has TRBV28 and TRBJ2-7; D remains unclear. Trimming removed 11 bases from V and 6 bases from J, with 17 bases in between. The germline CDR1 and CDR2 sequences are MDHEN and SYDVKM. This CDR3 region has 12 residues. This CDR3 is CASGYRWVEQYF. The CDR3 nucleotides read TGTGCCTCCGGATATCGTTGGGTCGAGCAGTACTTC.

This chain joins TRBV30 and TRBJ1-1; D remains unclear. V lost 3 bases to trimming and J lost 8 bases, with 7 bases between them. The germline CDR1 and CDR2 sequences are GTSNPN and SVGIG (reference sequence). CDR3 length: 10 amino acids. The CDR3 region has the DNA TGTGCCTGGAGCGGTCACGAAGCTTTCTTT. This sequence encodes CAWSGHEAFF.

This rearrangement joins TRBV5-1 to TRBJ2-2; a possible D gene is TRBD1 (5 bases). Trimming pared 4 bases from V and 4 bases from J, leaving 11 bases between. In germline, CDR1 is SGHRS, CDR2 YFSETQ. The CDR3 extends over 14 amino acids. CDR3 sequence: CASSPDIATGELFF. The DNA of the CDR3 is TGCGCCAGCAGCCCGGACATAGCCACCGGGGAGCTGTTTTTT.

In its sample, this clonotype was seen a few times. The chain carries TRBV6-1 and TRBJ1-2; possibly TRBD1 for D (5 bases). Germline values: CDR1 MNHNS, CDR2 SASEGT. There are 13 residues in the CDR3. V lost 7 bases to trimming and J lost 2 bases, with 11 bases between them. CDR3: CASTQTENYGYTF. CDR3 DNA sequence: TGTGCCAGCACCCAGACAGAAAACTATGGCTACACCTTC.

The chain has TRBV6-2 or TRBV6-3 and TRBJ2-7; D could derive from TRBD1 or TRBD2 (5 bases each). Germline V gene sequence: CDR1 MNHEY, CDR2 SVGEGT. This CDR3 has 15 residues. V lost 6 bases and J lost 1, with 16 bases in between. CDR3 residues: CASSLTGTVSYEQYF. The CDR3 nucleotides are TGTGCCAGCAGCCTAACCGGGACGGTGTCCTACGAGCAGTACTTC.

This clonotype was observed once. The V and J genes are TRBV4-1 and TRBJ1-1, with D maybe TRBD1 (6 bases). Germline-derived CDR1 and CDR2 are MGHRA and YSYEKL. V was shortened by 1 base and J by 7 bases, with 10 bases between the two germline ends. This CDR3 region has 13 residues. The CDR3, as DNA: TGCGCCAGCAGCCAAGGTACAGGGAATGAAGCTTTCTTT. Its protein product is CASSQGTGNEAFF.

The genes are TRBV5-5 and TRBJ1-1, with D hard to call. Trimming cost V 0 bases and J 6 bases, with 15 bases left between them. The CDR3 contains 15 residues. Germline V gene lookup returns CDR1 SGHKS and CDR2 YYEKEE (reference sequence). The CDR3: CASSLAFVKDPEAFF. In DNA, the CDR3 is TGTGCCAGCAGCTTGGCCTTCGTCAAGGACCCTGAAGCTTTCTTT. The variable domain in full, completed from reference TRBV5-5 and TRBJ1-1, reads DAGVTQSPTHLIKTRGQQVTLRCSPISGHKSVSWYQQVLGQGPQFIFQYYEKEERGRGNFPDRFSARQFPNYSSELNVNALLLGDSALYLCASSLAFVKDPEAFFGQGTRLTVV.

V is TRBV6-4 and J is TRBJ2-3; TRBD1 matches at 8 bases. The CDR3 consists of 16 residues. Looked up from germline, CDR1 is MRHNA and CDR2 is SNTAGT. J gave up 5 bases and V 0 bases, and 7 bases lay outside the gene matches. The CDR3 spells CASSDSAGGAEDTQYF. Here the CDR3 DNA reads TGTGCCAGCAGTGACTCAGCAGGGGGCGCGGAAGATACGCAGTATTTT.

This chain uses TRBV4-3 with TRBJ1-1, with D possibly being TRBD1 (5 bases). This CDR3 region has 15 residues. V shed 1 base and J shed 5 bases, with 14 bases lying between them. CDR1 is LGHNA, CDR2 YSLEER, per germline. The CDR3 DNA is TGCGCCAGCAGCCAAGCCCGGGACCCGAGGACTGAAGCTTTCTTT. This translates into CASSQARDPRTEAFF.

The rearrangement links TRBV2 to TRBJ2-7, with D possibly called TRBD1 or TRBD2 (5 bases each). This CDR3 has 15 residues. Deletions cut 1 base from V and 0 bases from J, with 10 bases between. Germline CDR1 SNHLY, CDR2 FYNNEI. The CDR3, as DNA: TGTGCCAGCAGTGAAGGGGACCTTCGCTCCTACGAGCAGTACTTC. Its protein is CASSEGDLRSYEQYF.

The chain joins TRBV5-6 to TRBJ1-5, with D unresolved. Deletions cut 2 bases from V and 4 bases from J, with 10 bases between. This CDR3 spans 14 amino acids. Germline V gene data show CDR1 as SGHDT and CDR2 as YYEEEE. CDR3 sequence: CASSLSQLNQPQHF. CDR3 sequence (DNA): TGTGCCAGCAGCTTATCACAGTTAAATCAGCCCCAGCATTTT.

This clonotype was recorded only once. The chain has TRBV28 and TRBJ1-1; D is unclear. The CDR3 contains 14 residues. Between the trimmed V and J ends, which lost 5 bases and 1 base, there was a span of 11 bases. From germline, CDR1 is MDHEN and CDR2 SYDVKM. CDR3 residues: CASSPSLWNTEAFF. The CDR3 DNA reads TGTGCCAGCAGTCCTAGTTTGTGGAACACTGAAGCTTTCTTT. The full variable domain, rest sourced from reference TRBV28 and TRBJ1-1, is DVKVTQSSRYLVKRTGEKVFLECVQDMDHENMFWYRQDPGLGLRLIYFSYDVKMKEKGDIPEGYSVSREKKERFSLILESASTNQTSMYLCASSPSLWNTEAFFGQGTRLTVV.

This chain uses TRBV11-2 with TRBJ2-3; 8 bases line up with TRBD2. The J segment lost 6 bases and the V segment lost 1 base, leaving 9 bases of the junction unmatched. This CDR3 contains 16 residues. Looked up from germline, CDR1 is SGHAT and CDR2 is FQNNGV. DNA of the CDR3: TGTGCCAGCAGCTTAGGGCCAGCGGGAGCGCAGGATACGCAGTATTTT. Translating gives CASSLGPAGAQDTQYF.

This rearrangement joins TRBV7-2 to TRBJ2-7; 8 bases match TRBD2. With 5 bases clipped from V and 3 bases from J, the junction kept 3 bases outside the gene matches. This CDR3 has 13 amino acids. CDR1 is SGHTA and CDR2 is FQGNSA in the germline V gene. The CDR3 region has the DNA TGTGCCAGCAGCACGACTAGCGACTACGAGCAGTACTTC. Its protein product is CASSTTSDYEQYF.

This clonotype appeared a single time. This sequence joins TRBV7-8 and TRBJ2-7, with TRBD2 matching 12 bases. Per the germline V gene, CDR1 is SGHVS and CDR2 is FQNEAQ. The CDR3 spans 17 residues. The V segment lost 5 bases and the J segment 6 bases; nucleotides outside the gene matches: 14. CDR3 DNA: TGTGCCAGCAGCCCCACGGCCGTCGGACTAGCGGGATCCGAGCAGTACTTC. Protein product: CASSPTAVGLAGSEQYF.

The chain has TRBV7-9 and TRBJ2-5; 8 bases agree with TRBD1. The CDR3 sequence is 16 residues long. The V gene end was trimmed by 3 bases and the J gene end by 1 base; junction bases not matched to a gene: 7. Germline V gene sequence: CDR1 SEHNR, CDR2 FQNEAQ (reference sequence). The CDR3 loop is CASSFTQGAPQETQYF. The DNA for the CDR3 is TGTGCCAGCAGCTTTACGCAGGGGGCCCCCCAAGAGACCCAGTACTTC. Together with reference TRBV7-9 and TRBJ2-5, the CDR3 gives the full variable domain: DTGVSQNPRHKITKRGQNVTFRCDPISEHNRLYWYRQTLGQGPEFLTYFQNEAQLEKSRLLSDRFSAERPKGSFSTLEIQRTEQGDSAMYLCASSFTQGAPQETQYFGPGTRLLVL.

This chain uses TRBV15 with TRBJ2-1; D may be TRBD2 (6 bases). The V gene's germline CDR1 is LNHNV and CDR2 YYDKDF (reference sequence). V was cut by 2 bases and J by 4 bases, with 18 bases left in between. CDR3 length: 17 residues. The CDR3 reads CATSRLGGLQGYNEQFF. DNA of the CDR3: TGTGCCACCAGCAGATTGGGAGGACTGCAAGGTTACAATGAGCAGTTCTTC.

The chain carries TRBV28 and TRBJ1-5; D call uncertain. Germline V gene data show CDR1 as MDHEN and CDR2 as SYDVKM. V lost 8 bases and J 3 bases, leaving 8 bases between the germline ends. The CDR3 is made up of 12 amino acids. Here the CDR3 reads CASQAFNQPQHF. The DNA for the CDR3 is TGTGCCAGCCAGGCTTTCAATCAGCCCCAGCATTTT.

V gene TRBV6-2 or TRBV6-3 combines with J gene TRBJ2-1, with a possible D match to TRBD1 (6 bases). This CDR3 is 15 amino acids long. Trimming took 2 bases from V and 7 from J, leaving 15 bases between them. In germline, CDR1 is MNHEY, CDR2 SVGEGT. CDR3 residues: CASSYIQGSTNEQFF. CDR3 in DNA: TGTGCCAGCAGTTACATTCAGGGGAGTACTAATGAGCAGTTCTTC.

The chain joins TRBV5-4 to TRBJ1-1; D is unresolved. The CDR3 length is 14 residues. Germline CDR1 is SGHNT and CDR2 is YYREEE (reference sequence). V lost 4 bases and J lost 7, with 17 bases in between. The CDR3 nucleotides are TGTGCCAGCAGCCTAAGGTACTTGGGAGATGAAGCTTTCTTT. Translated: CASSLRYLGDEAFF.

As concerns this clonotype: One end of the junction fails to match germline, which may point to a read error. This sequence joins TRBV19 and TRBJ2-5, with TRBD1 matching 8 bases. The CDR3 extends over 15 amino acids. Germline assignment: CDR1 LNHDA and CDR2 SQIVND (reference sequence). The CDR3 is CASSRGTGFQETQHF. CDR3 sequence (DNA): TGTGCCAGTAGTAGAGGGACAGGCTTCCAAGAGACCCAGCACTTC.

The rearrangement links TRBV27 to TRBJ1-3; 7 bases map to TRBD1. Germline trimming cut 8 bases from V and 3 bases from J; bases unmatched to any gene: 4. Germline V gives CDR1 MNHEY, CDR2 SMNVEV (reference sequence). The CDR3 has 13 residues. Here the CDR3 reads CASATGLGNTIYF. The CDR3 DNA reads TGTGCCAGCGCGACAGGGCTTGGAAACACCATATATTTT.

The rearrangement links TRBV28 to TRBJ2-1, with 8 bases aligning to TRBD1. The CDR3 sequence is 15 residues long. Germline values: CDR1 MDHEN, CDR2 SYDVKM. V lost 2 bases, J lost 5 bases, and 5 bases stayed unmatched. As DNA, the CDR3 is TGTGCCAGCAGTTTAATGGGGACAGGTAACAATGAGCAGTTCTTC. This codes for CASSLMGTGNNEQFF.

This chain joins TRBV30 and TRBJ2-7, with 10 bases aligning to TRBD1. The CDR3 is 14 residues long. V shed 5 bases and J 5 bases; nucleotides not matched to a gene: 9. Germline CDR1 GTSNPN, CDR2 SVGIG (reference sequence). DNA for the CDR3: TGTGCCTGGGGGGTCGGGACAGGGGCGAACGAGCAGTACTTC. Its translation: CAWGVGTGANEQYF.